This entry concerns a single T cell receptor beta chain. As yet, its antigen is unknown. Assay: immunoSEQ multiplex PCR; the TCRdb copy retains only in-frame clones and omits some. This sample has 100,000 to 120,000 clones, with 85% to 95% found just once. The record originates from a study of T cell responses to AZD1222 COVID-19 vaccine. Study as a whole: Second doses were pooled across both intervals (about 4 or about 12 weeks). Notes on the study in general: A mostly white British donor set with more females was recruited, and clonal diversity was possibly underestimated. Repertoires in all cases were sampled only once the peak T cell response had passed.

Germline V CDR1 and CDR2: MDHEN, SYDVKM. Trimming left V 3 bases short and J 9 bases short, with 12 bases between. There are 14 residues in the CDR3. The V gene is TRBV28, the J gene TRBJ1-6; D is perhaps TRBD1 (5 bases). This sample comprised peripheral blood, obtained on day 0 of AZD1222 vaccination. The clonotype was recovered from an adult in good health. CDR3 region: CASSFSRVGSPLHF. The CDR3 nucleotides are TGTGCCAGCAGTTTTTCCAGGGTCGGTTCACCCCTCCACTTT. Full variable domain (outside the CDR3, taken from reference TRBV28 and TRBJ1-6): DVKVTQSSRYLVKRTGEKVFLECVQDMDHENMFWYRQDPGLGLRLIYFSYDVKMKEKGDIPEGYSVSREKKERFSLILESASTNQTSMYLCASSFSRVGSPLHFGNGTRLTVT.